The next 27 T cell receptor beta chains were all read from a single sample in a study of T cell repertoires in cytomegalovirus infection (dated by TCRdb to the late 2010s). Data came from an Illumina HiSeq 1500. TCRdb itself trimmed the public reads at Q25 with fastp, ran MiXCR and retained productive beta chains. Rows with one shared CDR3 protein collapse into an entry with the most common genes and DNA. The sample contains 550,000 to 850,000 distinct CDR3 sequences, around a third of them found a single time. Jointly, the top ten make up 15% to 20% of the sample. Antigens of these TCRs are unknown. Sample treatment or condition, as interpreted from the label and publication: in vitro stimulation with specific CMV peptide epitopes to enrich CMV-specific T cells. This material consisted of cultured PBMCs, taken from culture after CMV antigen stimulation. These receptors were obtained from a human donor in good health (CMV status not recorded). Some clones in this sample may be carry-over from other donors' samples.

This chain joins TRBV5-6 and TRBJ2-5, with D possibly TRBD2 on 6 matching bases. V was pared by 3 bases and J by 5 bases, with 17 bases between. The CDR3 runs 15 residues. From germline, CDR1 is SGHDT and CDR2 YYEEEE. The CDR3 reads CASSSGSYRGETQYF. In DNA, the CDR3 is TGTGCCAGCAGCTCCGGGAGCTACCGGGGGGAGACCCAGTACTTC.

This clonotype was seen more than once but under ten times. The rearrangement joins TRBV6-6 to TRBJ1-2; 8 bases agree with TRBD1. The CDR3 is 15 amino acids. Trimming at V came to 8 bases and at J to 3 bases, leaving 11 bases not matched to a gene. Germline V gene sequence: CDR1 MNHNY, CDR2 SVGAGI (reference sequence). For the CDR3, the DNA is TGTGCCAGCTACCGATCCGGGACAGGCGACTATGGCTACACCTTC. This encodes CASYRSGTGDYGYTF.

A few counts support this clonotype. This chain links TRBV20-1 with TRBJ2-5; D is ambiguous. V lost 5 bases to trimming and J lost 5 bases, with 9 bases between them. Germline CDR1 is DFQATT and CDR2 is SNEGSKA (reference sequence). CDR3 length: 11 residues. The CDR3 coding sequence is TGCAGTGCTGACCTCTTCGAGACCCAGTACTTC. It encodes CSADLFETQYF.

V usage is TRBV7-9 and J usage is TRBJ2-4; 7 bases agree with TRBD1. V was clipped by 5 bases and J by 4 bases; unmatched bases: 5. CDR3 length: 14 amino acids. Germline values: CDR1 SEHNR, CDR2 FQNEAQ (reference sequence). The CDR3 loop reads CASSHGTDKNIQYF. In DNA, the CDR3 is TGTGCCAGCAGCCACGGGACAGATAAAAACATTCAGTACTTC.

Details on this clonotype: Possible read error: a much larger clone is one base away. This likely comes from a read error, as the CDR3 has no conserved phenylalanine or tryptophan at its end. The rearrangement links TRBV7-2 to TRBJ2-4; 9 positions match TRBD2. The CDR3 length is 17 residues. V shed 1 base, J shed 9 bases, and the junction held 13 bases outside the gene matches. Germline V gene data show CDR1 as SGHTA and CDR2 as FQGNSA. CDR3 residues: CASSLGGVRLAAPIQYL. CDR3 nucleotides: TGTGCCAGCAGCTTAGGTGGGGTTAGACTAGCGGCACCCATTCAGTACCTC.

This clonotype was seen more than once but under ten times. The CDR3 DNA reads as TGTGCCAGCAGCTTCGTTGGAGGCTGGGGGTCTGCGCGGGACATTCAGTACTTC. Protein sequence: CASSFVGGWGSARDIQYF. The V call is TRBV7-2, the J call TRBJ2-4, with D perhaps matching TRBD1 or TRBD2 (5 bases each). There are 18 residues in the CDR3. V gave up 3 bases and J gave up 8 bases, with 26 bases separating them. CDR1 is SGHTA and CDR2 is FQGNSA in the germline V gene.

This clonotype has just a few counts. The V and J genes are TRBV7-8 and TRBJ1-3; D uncertain. The ends were cut back, 3 bases at V and 0 bases at J, with 18 bases in the middle. The CDR3 runs to 18 residues. Germline V gene lookup returns CDR1 SGHVS and CDR2 FQNEAQ. CDR3 protein: CASSFFRPSRTSGNTIYF. In DNA, the CDR3 is TGTGCCAGCAGCTTTTTTAGACCCAGCCGCACCTCTGGAAACACCATATATTTT.

This clonotype was counted only a few times. J is TRBJ2-1 and V is TRBV6-6; the D is unclear. Germline V gives CDR1 MNHNY, CDR2 SVGAGI (reference sequence). Trimming shortened V by 7 bases and J by 9 bases, and 10 bases separated the two germline ends. The CDR3 extends over 11 amino acids. The CDR3 region has the DNA TGTGCCAGCACCACAAACAGTGAGCAGTTCTTC. It translates to CASTTNSEQFF.

This clonotype was counted many times. The gene calls are TRBV12-3 or TRBV12-4 and TRBJ1-1; D unclear. The CDR3 runs to 12 residues. V was shortened by 5 bases and J by 3 bases, with 7 bases between the two germline ends. CDR3 sequence reads: CASSQDYTEAFF. CDR3 sequence (DNA): TGTGCCAGCAGTCAGGACTACACTGAAGCTTTCTTT.

This clonotype was recorded many times. The CDR3 region is CASSLLRDSPLHF. CDR3 bases: TGTGCCAGCAGCTTACTGAGGGATTCACCCCTCCACTTT. V usage is TRBV7-2 and J usage is TRBJ1-6; D is ambiguous. Looked up from germline, CDR1 is SGHTA and CDR2 is FQGNSA. The V gene lost 2 bases and the J gene lost 8 bases, with 7 bases spanning the gap. CDR3 length equals 13 residues.

V gene TRBV28 combines with J gene TRBJ1-6; a possible D gene is TRBD1 (5 bases). The V end lost 6 bases, the J end lost 4 bases, and 10 bases lay between the germline ends. Germline assignment: CDR1 MDHEN and CDR2 SYDVKM. The CDR3 is 14 amino acids. The CDR3, as DNA: TGTGCCAGCAGGTCAGGGACGTATAATTCACCCCTCCACTTT. It codes for CASRSGTYNSPLHF.

The rearrangement joins TRBV10-3 to TRBJ2-5; 8 nucleotides match TRBD2. Germline CDR1 ENHRY, CDR2 SYGVKD. Trimming at V came to 3 bases and at J to 5 bases, leaving 14 bases not matched to a gene. The CDR3 spans 17 residues. CDR3 protein: CAISDSGGKRGWETQYF. The CDR3 DNA is TGTGCCATCAGTGACAGCGGGGGTAAAAGGGGGTGGGAGACCCAGTACTTC.

The table lists this clonotype with a few counts. This rearrangement joins TRBV6-8 to TRBJ2-2; the D is unclear. The germline V gene encodes CDR1 MNHGY and CDR2 SAAAGT. Trimming removed 7 bases at V and 6 bases at J, with 15 bases between. The CDR3 runs 14 residues. The CDR3 region has the DNA TGTGCCAGCAATAAGGGTGCGTTGGCCGGGGAGCTGTTTTTT. This encodes CASNKGALAGELFF.

The rearrangement uses TRBV28 and TRBJ1-4; D is undetermined. Trimming cost V 9 bases and J 4 bases, with 15 bases left between them. The CDR3 sequence is 14 residues long. Germline V gene lookup returns CDR1 MDHEN and CDR2 SYDVKM. CDR3 protein: CASHTVRVNEKLFF. The CDR3 bases are TGTGCCAGTCATACAGTGAGAGTTAATGAAAAACTGTTTTTT.

This clonotype was counted at least ten times. The V and J genes are TRBV7-8 and TRBJ1-1, with D perhaps TRBD1 (6 bases). With 5 bases removed from V and 11 bases from J, the gap between germline ends came to 15 bases. This CDR3 spans 12 amino acids. Germline lookup yields CDR1 SGHVS and CDR2 FQNEAQ. For the CDR3, the DNA is TGTGCCAGCAGCCAACTTCAGGGGTGGGCTTTCTTT. It specifies CASSQLQGWAFF.

The chain uses TRBV11-1 and TRBJ1-6, with D hard to call. Germline V gene sequence: CDR1 SGHAT, CDR2 FQDESV (reference sequence). The CDR3 length is 16 residues. The V end lost 6 bases, the J end lost 9 bases, and 21 bases lay between the germline ends. The CDR3 protein is CASSSTPGYNSSPLHF. The DNA of the CDR3 is TGTGCCAGCAGTTCGACACCGGGTTATAATAGTTCACCCCTCCACTTT.

This rearrangement joins TRBV5-1 to TRBJ2-3, with TRBD1 as a possible D gene (6 bases). The germline CDR1 and CDR2 sequences are SGHRS and YFSETQ. This CDR3 has 15 amino acids. With 2 bases removed from V and 4 bases from J, the gap between germline ends came to 14 bases. CDR3 in DNA: TGCGCCAGCAGCTTCGCAGGGACAAATTCAGATACGCAGTATTTT. It codes for CASSFAGTNSDTQYF.

The chain has TRBV12-3 or TRBV12-4 and TRBJ2-7, with 7 bases identical to TRBD2. The J segment lost 0 bases and the V segment lost 1 base, leaving 3 bases of the junction unmatched. The CDR3 sequence is 15 residues long. The CDR3 here is CASSLGSGTSYEQYF. CDR3 sequence (DNA): TGTGCCAGCAGTTTAGGGAGCGGGACCTCCTACGAGCAGTACTTC.

V is TRBV15 and J is TRBJ2-7; 7 bases match TRBD2. V trimming: 8 bases; J trimming: 5 bases; junction bases outside the gene matches: 12. The CDR3 is 14 amino acids. Germline CDR1 and CDR2: LNHNV and YYDKDF (reference sequence). CDR3 in DNA: TGTGCCACCCGTCAGTGGGCGGGAGAGGACGAGCAGTACTTC. Amino acids: CATRQWAGEDEQYF.

This chain connects TRBV2 to TRBJ2-7; D ambiguous. This CDR3 is 13 amino acids long. V gave up 3 bases and J gave up 2 bases, with 8 bases separating them. From germline, CDR1 is SNHLY and CDR2 FYNNEI. Here the CDR3 DNA reads TGTGCCAGCAGTGAGGGATACCCCTACGAGCAGTACTTC. Amino acids: CASSEGYPYEQYF.

V usage is TRBV7-2 and J usage is TRBJ2-6; TRBD1 matches 8 bases. There are 18 residues in the CDR3. V gave up 5 bases and J gave up 2 bases; unmatched junction bases: 11. Per the germline V gene, CDR1 is SGHTA and CDR2 is FQGNSA. CDR3 sequence: CASSNPGGGTAGANVLTF. Written as DNA, the CDR3 is TGTGCCAGCAGCAATCCAGGGGGCGGTACGGCTGGGGCCAACGTCCTGACTTTC.

A word on this clonotype: A read error is likely, as this CDR3 ends without the conserved phenylalanine or tryptophan. Here the CDR3 reads CASSLSQGAFSEQFS. CDR3 sequence (DNA): TGTGCCAGCAGCTTATCCCAGGGGGCATTCAGTGAGCAGTTCTCC. The chain links TRBV7-4 to TRBJ2-1, with 8 bases fitting TRBD1. This CDR3 has 15 residues. V trimming: 2 bases; J trimming: 9 bases; junction bases outside the gene matches: 9. CDR1 is SGHVT, CDR2 SQSDAQ, per germline.

V usage is TRBV6-5 and J usage is TRBJ2-7; D ambiguous. In germline, CDR1 is MNHEY, CDR2 SVGAGI. The CDR3 totals 15 residues. V gave up 5 bases and J gave up 1 base, with 15 bases separating them. CDR3 nucleotides: TGTGCCAGCAGTCCTAGGCCGCGAGTGTCCTACGAGCAGTACTTC. It is translated as CASSPRPRVSYEQYF.

This clonotype was found a few times. This chain joins TRBV4-1 and TRBJ1-3; 7 bases are a match to TRBD1. V shed 2 bases, J shed 8 bases, and the junction held 6 bases outside the gene matches. The CDR3 is 14 amino acids. Per germline, CDR1 MGHRA and CDR2 YSYEKL. CDR3 residues: CASSQRPGGDTIYF. As DNA, the CDR3 is TGCGCCAGCAGCCAACGGCCAGGGGGGGACACCATATATTTT.

The rearrangement uses TRBV27 and TRBJ2-3; 7 nucleotides align to TRBD2. Germline V gives CDR1 MNHEY, CDR2 SMNVEV (reference sequence). Trimming at V came to 6 bases and at J to 5 bases, leaving 11 bases not matched to a gene. This CDR3 spans 15 amino acids. CDR3 nucleotide sequence: TGTGCCAGCAGAGCTCTCGGGGGAGGGGAAGATACGCAGTATTTT. It specifies CASRALGGGEDTQYF.

The chain is built from TRBV12-3 or TRBV12-4 and TRBJ2-3; D possibly matches TRBD1 or TRBD2 (5 bases each). This CDR3 has 15 amino acids. V shed 4 bases and J shed 2 bases, with 13 bases lying between them. CDR3 sequence reads: CASSYPGPNTDTQYF. CDR3 nucleotide sequence: TGTGCCAGCAGTTACCCGGGACCCAACACAGATACGCAGTATTTT.

CDR3 residues: CASSKLGTTSTDTQYF. The CDR3 coding sequence is TGTGCCAGCAGCAAACTGGGGACAACCTCCACAGATACGCAGTATTTT. The chain couples TRBV11-2 to TRBJ2-3; D may be TRBD1 (6 bases). CDR1 is SGHAT and CDR2 is FQNNGV in the germline V gene. V lost 5 bases and J lost 2, with 17 bases in between. CDR3 length equals 16 residues.